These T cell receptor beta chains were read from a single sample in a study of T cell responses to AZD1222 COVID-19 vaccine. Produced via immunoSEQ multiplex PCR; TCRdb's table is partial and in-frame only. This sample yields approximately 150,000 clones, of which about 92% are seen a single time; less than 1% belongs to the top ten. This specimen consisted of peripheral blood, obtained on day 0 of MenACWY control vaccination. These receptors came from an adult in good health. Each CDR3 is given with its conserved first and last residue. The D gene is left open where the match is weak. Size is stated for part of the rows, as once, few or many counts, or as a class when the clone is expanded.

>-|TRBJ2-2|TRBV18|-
TGTGCCAGCTCACCGGACACCGGGGAGCTGTTTTTT
CASSPDTGELFF
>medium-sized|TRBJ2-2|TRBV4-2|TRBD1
TGTGCCAGCAGCCTCGGGACAGACCAGAACACCGGGGAGCTGTTTTTT
CASSLGTDQNTGELFF
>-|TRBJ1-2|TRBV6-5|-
TGTGCCAGCAGTTACTCGAGTATAACGGGCGGAGGCTACACCTTC
CASSYSSITGGGYTF
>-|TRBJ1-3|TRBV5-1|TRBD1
TGCGCCAGCAGCCAGGACAGGGGGCGTCTCTCTGGAAACACCATATATTTT
CASSQDRGRLSGNTIYF
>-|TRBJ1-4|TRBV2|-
TGTGCCAGCAGTTACAGTATATCGACAGGCTTGAATGAAAAACTGTTTTTT
CASSYSISTGLNEKLFF
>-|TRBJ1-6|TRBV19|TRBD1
TGTGCCAGTAGTATCGACAGGGCAGCAAATTCACCCCTCCACTTT
CASSIDRAANSPLHF
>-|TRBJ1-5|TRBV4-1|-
TGCGCCAGCAGCCAAGCCCTATTGAATCAGCCCCAGCATTTT
CASSQALLNQPQHF
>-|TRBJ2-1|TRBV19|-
TGTGCCAGTAGCCGTGAGGGTACCTCCTACAATGAGCAGTTCTTC
CASSREGTSYNEQFF
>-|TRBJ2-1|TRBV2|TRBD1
TGTGCCAGCAGTGATCCCGGGACAGGGAAGAATGAGCAGTTCTTC
CASSDPGTGKNEQFF
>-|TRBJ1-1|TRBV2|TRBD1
TGTGCCAGCAGTGAATTTCTCGGGACAGGGAAAATTGGGACTGAAGCTTTCTTT
CASSEFLGTGKIGTEAFF
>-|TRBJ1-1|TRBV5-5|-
TGTGCCAGCAGCCCCCGACAGGCCCCCGTGGGCACTGAAGCTTTCTTT
CASSPRQAPVGTEAFF
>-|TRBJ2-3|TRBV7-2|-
TGTGCCAGCAGCTTAGCGGGAGCGTCAGATACGCAGTATTTT
CASSLAGASDTQYF
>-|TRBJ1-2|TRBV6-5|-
TGTGCCAGCAGCCAACAAGGGACCTATGGCTACACCTTC
CASSQQGTYGYTF
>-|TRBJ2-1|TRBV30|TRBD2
TGTGCCTGCGGGACTAGCGGGAGCGCTAGCTCCTACAATGAGCAGTTCTTC
CACGTSGSASSYNEQFF
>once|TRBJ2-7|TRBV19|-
TGTGCCAGTAGGCAGGGTCATAACCCTAGCTACGAGCAGTACTTC
CASRQGHNPSYEQYF
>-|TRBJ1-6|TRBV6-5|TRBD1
TGTGCCAGCAGAATGGACAGGGAGACCCATTGGGCCCTCCACTTT
CASRMDRETHWALHF
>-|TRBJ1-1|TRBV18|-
TGTGCCAGCTCACCGGGTCACGTTTCAGGGGACACTGAAGCTTTCTTT
CASSPGHVSGDTEAFF
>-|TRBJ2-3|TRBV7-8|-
TGTGCCAGCAGCTCAGCGACTAGTCCGGGGACAGATACGCAGTATTTT
CASSSATSPGTDTQYF
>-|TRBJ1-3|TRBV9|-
TGTGCCAGCAGGCCTGACAGTGGCTCTGGAAACACCATATATTTT
CASRPDSGSGNTIYF
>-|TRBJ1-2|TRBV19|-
TGTGCCAGTACAGCCGAGGGCTATGGCTACACCTTC
CASTAEGYGYTF
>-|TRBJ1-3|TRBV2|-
TGTGCCAGCAGTGAGGCGAGCTCTGGAAACACCATATATTTT
CASSEASSGNTIYF
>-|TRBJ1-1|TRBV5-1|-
TGCGCCAGCAGGGTAGATTCGAACACTGAAGCTTTCTTT
CASRVDSNTEAFF
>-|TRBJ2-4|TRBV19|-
TGTGCCAGTAGTATTGGCGGCGGAGGAGCCAAAAACATTCAGTACTTC
CASSIGGGGAKNIQYF
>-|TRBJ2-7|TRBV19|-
TGTGCCAGTAGACGGACCAAGGGGGGATACGAGCAGTACTTC
CASRRTKGGYEQYF
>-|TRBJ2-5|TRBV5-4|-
TGTGCCAGCAGCGCCCCCCGAGAGGGGTACCAAGAGACCCAGTACTTC
CASSAPREGYQETQYF
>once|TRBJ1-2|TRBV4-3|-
TGCGCCAGCAGCCAAGATTCAGCAGGGGAATTCTATGGCTACACCTTC
CASSQDSAGEFYGYTF
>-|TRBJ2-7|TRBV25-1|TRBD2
TGTGCCAGCAGTGCACCAGCGGGAGGGCCTATCGAGCAGTACTTC
CASSAPAGGPIEQYF
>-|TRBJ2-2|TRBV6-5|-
TGTGCCAGCAGCCAGGGGAACACCGGGGAGCTGTTTTTT
CASSQGNTGELFF
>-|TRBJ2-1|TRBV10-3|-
TGTGCCATCAGTGAAAACAATGAGCAGTTCTTC
CAISENNEQFF
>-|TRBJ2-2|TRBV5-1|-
TGCGCCAGCAGCTTGTACAGTAACACCGGGGAGCTGTTTTTT
CASSLYSNTGELFF
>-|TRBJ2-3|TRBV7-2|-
TGTGCCAGCAGCTTCTACGCAGATACGCAGTATTTT
CASSFYADTQYF
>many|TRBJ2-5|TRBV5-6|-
TGTGCCAGCAGGTACAGGGGAGGGCAAGAGACCCAGTACTTC
CASRYRGGQETQYF
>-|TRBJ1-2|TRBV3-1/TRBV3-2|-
TGTGCCAGCAGCCAAGAGGGACAATATGGCTACACCTTC
CASSQEGQYGYTF
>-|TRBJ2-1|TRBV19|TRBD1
TGTGCCAGTAGTACGAGGGGACAGGGAAGCACCTACAATGAGCAGTTCTTC
CASSTRGQGSTYNEQFF
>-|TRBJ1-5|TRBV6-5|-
TGTGCCAGCAGTCCAGGTCCTTTGGGCAATCAGCCCCAGCATTTT
CASSPGPLGNQPQHF
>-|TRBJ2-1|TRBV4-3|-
TGCGCCAGCAGCCAAGCGTTGGGACATAAGAACAATGAGCAGTTCTTC
CASSQALGHKNNEQFF
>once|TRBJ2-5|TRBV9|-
TGTGCCAGCAGCGTAGGGGGTCTAGCCGAGACCCAGTACTTC
CASSVGGLAETQYF
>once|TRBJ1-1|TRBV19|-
TGTGCCAGTAGTATAGATCGGGGGCACACTGAAGCTTTCTTT
CASSIDRGHTEAFF
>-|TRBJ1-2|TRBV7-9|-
TGTGCCAGCAGCCCTTCGGGACACTCCGTTTCGGGTGGTGGCTACACCTTC
CASSPSGHSVSGGGYTF
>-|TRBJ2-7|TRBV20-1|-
TGCAGTGCTAGTTTCGGCAGGGAGATCTACGAGCAGTACTTC
CSASFGREIYEQYF
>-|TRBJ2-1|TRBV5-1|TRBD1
TGCGCCAGCAGCTGGGGACAGAGCTCCTACAATGAGCAGTTCTTC
CASSWGQSSYNEQFF
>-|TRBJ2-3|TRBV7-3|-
TGTGCCAGCAGCCGTCGGCCGGGGGTCCCACCAGATACGCAGTATTTT
CASSRRPGVPPDTQYF
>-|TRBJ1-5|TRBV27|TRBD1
TGTGCCAGCAGTTCCCTCCAAGGGGGCTACAGTCAGCCCCAGCATTTT
CASSSLQGGYSQPQHF
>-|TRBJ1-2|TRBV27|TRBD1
TGTGCCAGCAGCCCAACGACAGGGGTCTCTGGCTACACCTTC
CASSPTTGVSGYTF
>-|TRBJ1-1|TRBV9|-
TGTGCCAGCAGCCCAAGCGTGGGGGCTCGGACTGAAGCTTTCTTT
CASSPSVGARTEAFF
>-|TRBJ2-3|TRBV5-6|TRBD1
TGTGCCAGCAGCTTGCAGGGGGCAACAGATACGCAGTATTTT
CASSLQGATDTQYF
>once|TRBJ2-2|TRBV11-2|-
TGTGCCAGCAGCCCAATCGGGATAGCGTATAACGGGGAGCTGTTTTTT
CASSPIGIAYNGELFF
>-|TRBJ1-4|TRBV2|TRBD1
TGTGCCAGCAGGGATCCAGGGGGGGGTGAAAAACTGTTTTTT
CASRDPGGGEKLFF
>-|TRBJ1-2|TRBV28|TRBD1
TGTGCCAGCAGTTCTCCGGGACAGGGGAAAAACTATGGCTACACCTTC
CASSSPGQGKNYGYTF
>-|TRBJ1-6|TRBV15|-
TGTGCCACCAGCAGAGATTGGACCCAGGGAACAGGATCACCCCTCCACTTT
CATSRDWTQGTGSPLHF
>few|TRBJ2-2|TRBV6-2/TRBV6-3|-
TGTGCCAGCAGTTACTCGATCGGAGGGGGGGAGCTGTTTTTT
CASSYSIGGGELFF
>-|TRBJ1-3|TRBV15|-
TGTGCCACCAGCACCGGTGGGGTAGAGAACACCATATATTTT
CATSTGGVENTIYF
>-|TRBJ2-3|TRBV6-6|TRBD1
TGTGCCAGCAGTCCCAGGGGGTTCACAGATACGCAGTATTTT
CASSPRGFTDTQYF
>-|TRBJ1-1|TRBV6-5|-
TGTGCCAGCAGTTACTCGGGATCTATGGGGACTGAAGCTTTCTTT
CASSYSGSMGTEAFF
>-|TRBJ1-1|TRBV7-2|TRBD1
TGTGCCAGCAGCCGCGGGACAGCGAACACTGAAGCTTTCTTT
CASSRGTANTEAFF
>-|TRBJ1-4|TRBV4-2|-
TGTGCCAGCAGCCAAGTTAGTCAGGGGACAACTAATGAAAAACTGTTTTTT
CASSQVSQGTTNEKLFF
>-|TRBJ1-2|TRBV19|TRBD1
TGTGCCAGTAGTGCCACGACAGGGATCAGTGGCTACACCTTC
CASSATTGISGYTF
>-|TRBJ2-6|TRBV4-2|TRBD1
TGTGCCAGCAGCCAGGAGGGGACAGGGACTGGGGCCAACGTCCTGACTTTC
CASSQEGTGTGANVLTF
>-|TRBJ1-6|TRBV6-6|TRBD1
TGTGCCAGCAGTTTAAATTTACAGGGGAATAATTCACCCCTCCACTTT
CASSLNLQGNNSPLHF